The 8 T cell receptor beta chains below were found in one sample sequenced in a study of graft-versus-host responses after intestinal transplantation. Sequencing used immunoSEQ multiplex PCR; TCRdb keeps in-frame clones, though not all of them. The sample lists under 40,000 clones, more than 90% seen once, with roughly 0.8% in the top ten. The sequencing used PBMCs, collected 16 days after intestinal transplant. Every receptor here comes from a human patient who received an intestinal transplant, so some T cells may come from the graft donor.

J is TRBJ1-1 and V is TRBV6-5; D perhaps matches TRBD1 (6 bases). V shed 2 bases and J shed 3 bases, with 16 bases lying between them. The CDR3 runs to 16 residues. Germline V gene sequence: CDR1 MNHEY, CDR2 SVGAGI. CDR3 DNA sequence: TGTGCCAGCAGTTACCGGCCATTGGGGGCTTACACTGAAGCTTTCTTT. Its translation: CASSYRPLGAYTEAFF.

V gene TRBV4-2 combines with J gene TRBJ2-1; 13 nucleotides agree with TRBD2. This CDR3 is built from 17 residues. Germline V CDR1 and CDR2: LGHNA, YNFKEQ. Unmatched junction bases numbered 7, after V lost 2 bases and J lost 6 bases. CDR3 residues: CASSQTGLAGVGNEQFF. The CDR3 DNA is TGTGCCAGCAGCCAAACAGGACTAGCGGGAGTGGGCAATGAGCAGTTCTTC.

The chain links TRBV6-1 to TRBJ1-1; D remains unclear. This CDR3 region has 15 residues. V was shortened by 6 bases and J by 2 bases, with 16 bases between the two germline ends. Germline V lookup: CDR1 MNHNS, CDR2 SASEGT. This CDR3 reads CASRIRAQGNTEAFF. The CDR3 DNA reads as TGTGCCAGCAGGATTAGGGCCCAAGGTAACACTGAAGCTTTCTTT.

The chain combines TRBV4-2 with TRBJ2-7; a possible D gene is TRBD2 (6 bases). The CDR3 runs 19 residues. Germline CDR1 reads LGHNA; CDR2 reads YNFKEQ. Trimming left V 3 bases short and J 0 bases short, with 24 bases between. The CDR3 DNA reads TGTGCCAGCAGCCATCCTGCCAGCGGGTATCAAACAAGCTCCTACGAGCAGTACTTC. As protein: CASSHPASGYQTSSYEQYF.

V is TRBV7-2 and J is TRBJ2-4; 10 bases line up with TRBD1. Germline CDR1 is SGHTA and CDR2 is FQGNSA. V was pared by 5 bases and J by 0 bases, with 10 bases of the junction left unmatched. This CDR3 is built from 18 residues. The CDR3 here is CASSPGSDRGLAKNIQYF. The DNA for the CDR3 is TGTGCCAGCAGCCCCGGGTCCGACAGGGGGCTAGCCAAAAACATTCAGTACTTC.

The CDR3: CASGGRTALNEKLFF. DNA of the CDR3: TGTGCCAGCGGAGGGAGGACAGCGCTAAATGAAAAACTGTTTTTT. This sequence joins TRBV28 and TRBJ1-4; D is possibly TRBD1 (6 bases). The CDR3 is made up of 15 amino acids. From germline, CDR1 is MDHEN and CDR2 SYDVKM. Deletions cut 8 bases from V and 5 bases from J, with 18 bases between.

This clone was counted once. This sequence joins TRBV6-1 and TRBJ2-7, with no clear D. V gave up 7 bases and J gave up 12 bases, with 19 bases separating them. Germline loops: CDR1 MNHNS, CDR2 SASEGT. This CDR3 region has 12 residues. The CDR3 DNA is TGTGCCAGCAAAGACGCCGGTACACTTCGGTACTTC. Translated, it gives CASKDAGTLRYF.

The chain is built from TRBV5-1 and TRBJ2-1, with 7 positions matching TRBD2. With 0 bases clipped from V and 10 bases from J, the junction kept 4 bases outside the gene matches. Germline V gene lookup returns CDR1 SGHRS and CDR2 YFSETQ. The CDR3 extends over 13 amino acids. DNA of the CDR3: TGCGCCAGCAGCTTGGAAGGACTAGAGGAGCAGTTCTTC. The encoded protein is CASSLEGLEEQFF.